What follows is one T cell receptor (beta chain) and its context. MiXCR, run by TCRdb on the 5' RACE reads, gives a single entry per CDR3 protein. The table lists 75,000 to 80,000 distinct CDR3 sequences, more than 9% of them singletons. The CDR3 extends over 14 amino acids. Germline V CDR1 and CDR2: MDHEN, SYDVKM. With 5 bases clipped from V and 5 bases from J, the junction kept 7 bases outside the gene matches. These data belong to a study of early T cells in non-severe SARS-CoV-2 infection. The sequence derives from an adult who was a healthcare worker with PCR-confirmed SARS-CoV-2 infection or an uninfected control (not recorded which). The chain joins TRBV28 to TRBJ2-7; 9 bases agree with TRBD1. The sequenced sample was whole blood. CDR3 protein: CASSRRDRVDEQYF. The CDR3 DNA is TGTGCCAGCAGTCGCCGGGACAGGGTTGACGAGCAGTACTTC.